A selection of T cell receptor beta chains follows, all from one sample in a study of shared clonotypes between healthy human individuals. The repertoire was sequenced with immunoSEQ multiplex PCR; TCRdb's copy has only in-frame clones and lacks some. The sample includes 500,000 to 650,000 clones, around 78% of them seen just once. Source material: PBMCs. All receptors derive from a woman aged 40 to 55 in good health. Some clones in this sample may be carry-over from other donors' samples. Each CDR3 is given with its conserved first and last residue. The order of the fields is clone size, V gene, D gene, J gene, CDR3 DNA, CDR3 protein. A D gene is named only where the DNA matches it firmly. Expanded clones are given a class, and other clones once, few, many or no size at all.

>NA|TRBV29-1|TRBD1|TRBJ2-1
TGCAGCGTTGCCCGGACAGGGATACCCGGGGTGAATGAGCAGTTCTTC
CSVARTGIPGVNEQFF
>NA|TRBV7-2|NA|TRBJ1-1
TGTGCCAGCAGCTTAAATCCTGCGGGTCGGGGCACTGAAGCTTTCTTT
CASSLNPAGRGTEAFF
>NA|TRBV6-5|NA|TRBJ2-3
TGTGCCAGCAGTTACATCAGGGGCCCAGATACGCAGTATTTT
CASSYIRGPDTQYF
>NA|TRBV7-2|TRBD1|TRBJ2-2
TGTGCCAGCAGCTTACCCTCTGCCCGGGACAGATGGGTGTCCGGGGAGCTGTTTTTT
CASSLPSARDRWVSGELFF
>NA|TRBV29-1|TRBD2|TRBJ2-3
TGCAGCGTTTTGGGACTAGCGGGAGAGCCAGATACGCAGTATTTT
CSVLGLAGEPDTQYF
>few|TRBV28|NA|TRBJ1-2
TGTGCCAGCTGGGGGCGCTATGGCTACACCTTC
CASWGRYGYTF
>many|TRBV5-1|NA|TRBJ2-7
TGCGCCAGCAGCAAGACTGGGGTACAGTATGAGCAGTACTTC
CASSKTGVQYEQYF
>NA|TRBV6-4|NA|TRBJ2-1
TGTGCCAGCCGAAAACAGGGAGGAAGCAGTATCTACAATGAGCAGTTCTTC
CASRKQGGSSIYNEQFF
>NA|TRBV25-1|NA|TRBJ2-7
TGTGCCAGCAGTTTCCTCCGCTACTCACCCTACGAGCAGTACTTC
CASSFLRYSPYEQYF
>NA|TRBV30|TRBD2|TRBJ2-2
TGTGCCTGGAGTGACAGCGGGAGGGAATCCGGGGAGCTGTTTTTT
CAWSDSGRESGELFF
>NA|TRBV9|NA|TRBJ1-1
TGTGCCAGCAGCGTAGTGACCCAGAACACTGAAGCTTTCTTT
CASSVVTQNTEAFF
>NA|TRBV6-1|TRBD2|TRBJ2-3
TGTGCCAGCACATGGACTAGACAAGATACGCAGTATTTT
CASTWTRQDTQYF
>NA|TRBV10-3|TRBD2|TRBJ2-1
TGTGCCATCAGTGAAGGGAGCGGGATAGGGCAGTTCTTC
CAISEGSGIGQFF
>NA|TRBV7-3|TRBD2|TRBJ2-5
TGTGCCAGCAGCTCAAGCGGGAGTGTGGAGACCCAGTACTTC
CASSSSGSVETQYF
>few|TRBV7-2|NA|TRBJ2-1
TGTGCCAGCAGCTTATTCGGCCGTGAGCAGTTCTTC
CASSLFGREQFF
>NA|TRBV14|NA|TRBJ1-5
TGTGCCAGCAGCCTAAGGGCGGGGGGGCGGAGGATCAATCAGCCCCAGCATTTT
CASSLRAGGRRINQPQHF
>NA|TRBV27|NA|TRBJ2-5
TGTGCCAGCAGTTTGAGAAGGGGACAAGAGACCCAGTACTTC
CASSLRRGQETQYF
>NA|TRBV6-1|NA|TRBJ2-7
TGTGCCAGCAGTGAAGGGACGGCACTCTCCTACGAGCAGTACTTC
CASSEGTALSYEQYF
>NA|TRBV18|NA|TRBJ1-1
TGTGCCAGCTCATCCACCCAGGCAGGCAACACTGAAGCTTTCTTT
CASSSTQAGNTEAFF
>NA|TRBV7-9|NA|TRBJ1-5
TGTGCCAGCAGCCCGTGGCCAAATCAGCCCCAGCATTTT
CASSPWPNQPQHF
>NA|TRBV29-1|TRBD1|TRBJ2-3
TGCAGCGTTTCGGGACAGGGGTATAGCACAGATACGCAGTATTTT
CSVSGQGYSTDTQYF
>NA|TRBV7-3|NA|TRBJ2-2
TGTGCCAGCAGCTTAGTCTCTGGGGACGGGGAGCTGTTTTTT
CASSLVSGDGELFF
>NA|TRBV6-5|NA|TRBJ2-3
TGTGCCAGCAGTTCAGGGACAGATACGCAGTATTTT
CASSSGTDTQYF
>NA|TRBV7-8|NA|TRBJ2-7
TGTGCCAGCAGCTGGCGGACAGACAAAGTGTACTTC
CASSWRTDKVYF
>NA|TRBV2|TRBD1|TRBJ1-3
TGTGCCAGCAGGCGGGACAGCTACTCTGGAAACACCATATATTTT
CASRRDSYSGNTIYF
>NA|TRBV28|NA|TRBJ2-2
TGTGCCAGCAGTTTCGCCGCTACCGGGGAGCTGTTTTTT
CASSFAATGELFF
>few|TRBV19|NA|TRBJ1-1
TGTGCCAGTAGTAGGGGAACCGGGAAGGAGGCTTTCTTT
CASSRGTGKEAFF
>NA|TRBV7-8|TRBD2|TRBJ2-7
TGTGCCAGCAGCCCATGGGGGCGGACTAGCGCCTACGAGCAGTACTTC
CASSPWGRTSAYEQYF
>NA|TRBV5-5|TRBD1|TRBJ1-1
TGTGCCAGCAGCCCCGGACAGGGTGGTGGCAATGAAGCTTTCTTT
CASSPGQGGGNEAFF
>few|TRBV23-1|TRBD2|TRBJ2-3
TGCGCCAGCAGTCTTTGCCGACTAGCTGCAGATACGCAGTATTTT
CASSLCRLAADTQYF
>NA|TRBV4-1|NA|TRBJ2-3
TGCGCCAGCAGCCCGATAAGGGTGCGGGGCACAGATACGCAGTATTTT
CASSPIRVRGTDTQYF
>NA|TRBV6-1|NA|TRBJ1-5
TGTGCCAGCAGTGAAGATTACAGGGCGTCCCAGCATTTT
CASSEDYRASQHF
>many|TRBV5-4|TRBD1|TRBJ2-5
TGTGCCAGCAGCTTGGGGGACAGAGAAGAGACCCAGTACTTC
CASSLGDREETQYF
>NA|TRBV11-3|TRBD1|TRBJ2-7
TGTGCCAGCAGCCAAGGGACAGGGACTGGGAAGCAGTACTTC
CASSQGTGTGKQYF
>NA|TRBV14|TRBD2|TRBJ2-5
TGTGCCAGCAGCCACCTTAGCGGGAGGGCCGGAGAGACCCAGTACTTC
CASSHLSGRAGETQYF
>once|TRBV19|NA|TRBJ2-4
TGTGCCAGTAGTATGGAGGCATTCTTAGCCAAAAACATTCAGTACTTC
CASSMEAFLAKNIQYF